This T cell receptor beta chain stems from a study of blood T cell repertoires in COVID-19. The wider study: From T cells, B-cell-depleted T cells, or PBMCs came the material, which was cDNA or gDNA.

Cohorts were based on clinical histories the participants reported. Recovery meant two consecutive negative NP/OP PCR tests, professional clearance, or resolved symptoms. CDR3 length equals 14 residues. Trimming removed 3 bases from V and 2 bases from J, with 8 bases in between. Germline assignment: CDR1 SGHAT and CDR2 FQDESV (reference sequence). Repertoires were generated with immunoSEQ multiplex PCR, while TCRdb's copy carries only in-frame clones and drops some. The sample includes hundreds of thousands of clones, 70% to 85% of them seen just once. Specimen: PBMCs or T cells enriched from blood (not recorded which). This sequence joins TRBV11-1 and TRBJ2-1; no clear D gene. The clonotype comes from an older woman who had recovered from COVID-19. The CDR3 loop is CASSFGQPYNEQFF. CDR3 sequence (DNA): TGTGCCAGCAGCTTTGGGCAGCCCTACAATGAGCAGTTCTTC.